The source of this T cell receptor beta chain is a study of graft-versus-host responses after intestinal transplantation. As for the study in general: Induction using anti-thymocyte globulin, followed by tacrolimus and steroids for around 3 years, was given to all recipients. Study-wide results and limits: Within the allografts of patients who had graft-donor T cell macrochimerism, graft-versus-host to host-versus-graft clonal ratios were high. The marrow of recipients harbored GvH clones, and ileum or blood showed some of them first.

This clone is a singleton in its sample. Antigen specificity is unknown. Repertoires were generated with immunoSEQ multiplex PCR, while TCRdb's copy carries only in-frame clones and drops some. This sample has 90,000 to 100,000 clones; 90% to 95% occur once, and the top ten carry approximately 0.48%. Per germline, CDR1 LNHDA and CDR2 SQIVND (reference sequence). Deletions cut 8 bases from V and 0 bases from J, with 14 bases between. The CDR3 runs to 15 residues. Sample: unstimulated CD8+ T cells sorted from spleen or lymph node cells, taken before intestinal transplant. This chain links TRBV19 with TRBJ2-1; a weak D match, TRBD2 (5 bases). The clonotype was recovered from a human donor who received an intestinal transplant. Here the CDR3 reads CASALSSYSYNEQFF. For the CDR3, the DNA is TGTGCCAGTGCTCTCTCTAGCTACTCCTACAATGAGCAGTTCTTC.